These T cell receptor beta chains were read from a single sample in a study of circulating tumor DNA in untreated peripheral T-cell lymphoma. The data were produced by immunoSEQ multiplex PCR, yet TCRdb's version contains in-frame clones alone and is incomplete. This table has 1,200 to 1,500 clones, less than 75% appearing once. The sample taken for sequencing was tumor tissue. The receptors come from a human donor with peripheral T-cell lymphoma. CDR3s include the opening cysteine and the closing phenylalanine or tryptophan. A D gene is named only where the DNA matches it firmly. Rows may omit the clone size; those that give it use once, few, many or a size class.

>NA|TRBJ2-3|TRBV18|TRBD2
CASSPGSSGFTDTQYF
TGTGCCAGCTCACCAGGTTCTAGCGGGTTCACAGATACGCAGTATTTT
>NA|TRBJ1-2|TRBV6-8|NA
CASSPGGENGYTF
TGTGCCAGCAGTCCTGGGGGGGAGAATGGCTACACCTTC
>NA|TRBJ2-7|TRBV11-3|NA
CASRFSTGRLYEQYF
TGTGCCAGCAGGTTTTCGACTGGGAGGTTGTACGAGCAGTACTTC
>NA|TRBJ2-5|TRBV29-1|NA
CSVKFRGYQETQYF
TGCAGCGTTAAATTTCGGGGGTACCAAGAGACCCAGTACTTC
>NA|TRBJ1-4|TRBV5-1|TRBD1
CASSPDRVDEKLFF
TGCGCCAGCAGCCCGGACAGGGTGGATGAAAAACTGTTTTTT
>NA|TRBJ2-1|TRBV5-1|TRBD2
CASSLEEAGGFNGNEQFF
TGCGCCAGCAGCTTGGAAGAAGCGGGAGGATTCAACGGCAATGAGCAGTTCTTC
>NA|TRBJ1-5|TRBV19|TRBD1
CASSPTTGGYPNQPQHF
TGTGCCAGTAGTCCAACCACAGGGGGCTACCCCAATCAGCCCCAGCATTTT
>NA|TRBJ1-1|TRBV15|NA
CATSRGREKTEAFF
TGTGCCACCAGCAGGGGACGGGAGAAGACTGAAGCTTTCTTT
>few|TRBJ2-4|TRBV6-8|NA
CASGSEVGIQYF
TGTGCCAGCGGATCTGAGGTCGGCATTCAGTACTTC
>NA|TRBJ2-7|TRBV9|TRBD1
CASSFGGQGYSF
TGTGCCAGCAGCTTCGGGGGACAGGGATATTCATTC
>NA|TRBJ2-5|TRBV30|NA
CAWSGPRLRSQETQYF
TGTGCCTGGAGTGGCCCCCGCTTGAGATCTCAGGAGACCCAGTACTTC
>NA|TRBJ1-1|TRBV7-2|NA
CASGNGENTEAFF
TGTGCCAGCGGGAACGGAGAGAACACTGAAGCTTTCTTT
>NA|TRBJ1-4|TRBV28|NA
CASSFINGLNEKLFF
TGTGCCAGCAGTTTTATAAATGGGCTTAATGAAAAACTGTTTTTT
>few|TRBJ1-1|TRBV19|NA
CASSIGFRSGTEAFF
TGTGCCAGTAGTATAGGGTTCAGGTCGGGCACTGAAGCTTTCTTT
>few|TRBJ1-1|TRBV19|NA
CASILRTGNTEAFF
TGTGCCAGTATTCTCCGGACGGGGAACACTGAAGCTTTCTTT
>NA|TRBJ1-1|TRBV10-2|NA
CASSLRGNTEAFF
TGCGCCAGCAGCCTCAGGGGGAACACTGAAGCTTTCTTT
>NA|TRBJ1-1|TRBV11-3|NA
CASSFTDRRDTEVFF
TGTGCCAGCAGCTTTACAGACAGGAGGGACACTGAAGTTTTCTTT
>NA|TRBJ1-1|TRBV25-1|NA
CASSGGHWDSKAFF
TGTGCCAGCAGTGGAGGACATTGGGATTCTAAAGCTTTCTTT
>NA|TRBJ2-3|TRBV10-3|TRBD1
CAISESRRQGPTDTQYF
TGTGCCATCAGTGAGTCGAGGAGACAGGGGCCCACAGATACGCAGTATTTT
>large|TRBJ1-5|TRBV11-3|NA
CASSLGESNQPQHF
TGTGCCAGCAGCTTAGGAGAGAGCAATCAGCCCCAGCATTTT
>few|TRBJ1-3|TRBV6-8|NA
CASSYGGSGNTIYF
TGTGCCAGCAGTTACGGGGGCTCTGGAAACACCATATATTTT
>NA|TRBJ2-7|TRBV19|NA
CASSHRQEGGYEQYF
TGTGCCAGTAGTCACCGACAGGAAGGGGGCTACGAGCAGTACTTC
>once|TRBJ2-1|TRBV27|TRBD2
CATSAGISKPRGGEQFF
TGTGCCACCAGTGCGGGAATATCCAAGCCTCGGGGGGGTGAGCAGTTCTTC
>NA|TRBJ1-1|TRBV2|TRBD1
CASRGDRVDQCSFF
TGTGCCAGCAGAGGCGACAGGGTAGATCAGTGCTCTTTCTTT
>NA|TRBJ2-2|TRBV5-1|NA
CASSSPGGTGELFF
TGCGCCAGCAGCTCCCCAGGAGGAACCGGGGAGCTGTTTTTT
>NA|TRBJ2-5|TRBV11-3|TRBD1
CASSLVTGAQETQYF
TGTGCCAGCAGCTTAGTTACAGGGGCCCAAGAGACCCAGTACTTC
>NA|TRBJ2-7|TRBV11-3|NA
CASSFLLGSGKSYEQYF
TGTGCCAGCAGCTTCCTCCTGGGTAGCGGCAAATCCTACGAGCAGTACTTC
>NA|TRBJ1-3|TRBV29-1|NA
CSVEGWDSGNTIYF
TGCAGCGTTGAAGGGTGGGACTCTGGAAACACCATATATTTT
>few|TRBJ2-3|TRBV19|TRBD2
CASSIDRLAGFDTQYF
TGTGCCAGTAGTATCGATCGACTAGCGGGTTTTGATACGCAGTATTTT
>NA|TRBJ2-1|TRBV6-7|TRBD1
CASSRGQGAYNEQFF
TGTGCCAGCAGTAGAGGACAGGGGGCCTACAATGAGCAGTTCTTC
>NA|TRBJ2-7|TRBV22-1|NA
CASNLSGSSYEQYF
TGTGCCAGCAACCTTAGCGGGAGCTCCTACGAGCAGTACTTC
>NA|TRBJ2-7|TRBV28|TRBD2
CVSRLAGVYEQYF
TGTGTCAGTCGGCTAGCGGGAGTCTACGAGCAGTACTTC
>once|TRBJ1-4|TRBV12-5|TRBD1
CASTTGTGVREELFF
TGTGCCAGCACTACCGGGACAGGGGTAAGGGAGGAACTGTTTTTT
>once|TRBJ2-1|TRBV19|TRBD1
CASSRRTGNEQFF
TGTGCCAGTAGTAGAAGGACAGGGAATGAGCAGTTCTTC
>NA|TRBJ1-2|TRBV6-8|NA
CASRPPGRYGYTF
TGTGCCAGCAGACCACCAGGGCGCTATGGCTACACCTTC
>NA|TRBJ1-5|TRBV11-3|TRBD1
CASSLMLRGRNQPQHF
TGTGCCAGCAGCTTGATGCTCAGGGGGCGCAATCAGCCCCAGCATTTT
>NA|TRBJ2-2|TRBV10-2|NA
CASSLRLVAGPGELFF
TGCGCCAGCAGCCTAAGACTAGTTGCCGGGCCCGGGGAGCTGTTTTTT
>NA|TRBJ1-1|TRBV29-1|NA
CSVKLQRPNTEAFF
TGCAGCGTGAAATTACAGCGACCTAACACTGAAGCTTTCTTT
>NA|TRBJ1-2|TRBV6-8|NA
CASSYVSGGEGYTF
TGTGCCAGCAGTTACGTATCAGGAGGGGAGGGCTACACCTTC
>NA|TRBJ2-3|TRBV7-6|NA
CASSLLSLTSTDTQYF
TGTGCCAGCAGCCTATTGTCGCTCACTAGCACAGATACGCAGTATTTT